This TCR beta chain was recorded in a study of T cells in Graves' hyperthyroidism and ophthalmopathy. Background on the study: Staff took peripheral blood when the initial diagnosis was made, before any treatment began. Overall study results and limits: The model's output predicted ophthalmopathy at a median of about 6.5 months prior to onset.

Exclusion criteria comprised uncontrolled infection, other autoimmune disease, pregnancy or lactation. It was 10 ml of fresh peripheral blood that supplied the PBMCs. Germline CDR1 and CDR2: MNHNS and SASEGT. The CDR3 spans 16 residues. Trimming removed 6 bases from V and 1 base from J; junction bases left unmatched: 7. RNA transcripts provided the source from which TCR beta CDR3 regions were amplified. HTBI primers were used for first-round RT-PCR of the TCR CDR3. TCRdb processed the multiplex PCR reads anew with MiXCR; each CDR3 protein has one entry. The sample carries some 270,000 distinct CDR3 sequences, roughly an eighth recorded once. This clonotype was recorded many times. The target antigen is unknown.

The sequenced sample was blood. This TCR was recovered from a woman between 40 and 55 years old with Graves' hyperthyroidism. The chain uses TRBV6-1 and TRBJ2-1; TRBD2 agrees at 9 bases. Here the CDR3 reads CASRPTSGWSYNEQFF. CDR3 sequence (DNA): TGTGCCAGCAGACCTACTAGCGGGTGGTCCTACAATGAGCAGTTCTTC.